The rows below give T cell receptor beta chains drawn from one sample of a study of shared clonotypes between healthy human individuals. This table comes from immunoSEQ multiplex PCR, and its TCRdb copy is limited to in-frame clones, with some not included. The sample yields approximately 100,000 clones, about 68% seen once. Sequencing was done on a sample of memory CD8+ T cells sorted from blood. These receptors all come from a young man in good health. The CDR3 runs from the conserved cysteine through the conserved F or W. Each record gives: J gene, clone size, D gene, V gene, CDR3 protein, CDR3 DNA. A D gene is named only where the DNA matches it firmly. Only part of the rows carry a size: once, few, many, or a class if the clone is expanded.

TRBJ1-2 NA NA TRBV28 CASSWPVWDGHIYGYTF TGTGCCAGCAGTTGGCCCGTCTGGGACGGACACATCTATGGCTACACCTTC
TRBJ2-3 many NA TRBV6-4 CASSDRAGSTDTQYF TGTGCCAGCAGTGACAGGGCGGGGAGCACAGATACGCAGTATTTT
TRBJ2-1 NA TRBD2 TRBV19 CASRSSGSHYNEQFF TGTGCCAGTAGGAGTAGCGGGAGCCACTACAATGAGCAGTTCTTC
TRBJ2-1 NA NA TRBV14 CASSQDHRGVRTTSYNEQFF TGTGCCAGCAGCCAAGATCACCGTGGGGTGCGGACTACCTCCTACAATGAGCAGTTCTTC
TRBJ2-1 NA TRBD2 TRBV9 CASSLGTSGIYNEQFF TGTGCCAGCAGCCTCGGGACTAGCGGGATTTACAATGAGCAGTTCTTC
TRBJ2-3 NA NA TRBV11-2 CASSPRYLGVWDTQYF TGTGCCAGCAGCCCGAGGTACCTTGGAGTCTGGGATACGCAGTATTTT
TRBJ1-3 NA NA TRBV18 CASSEGSAGNTIYF TGTGCCAGCTCAGAAGGGTCTGCTGGAAACACCATATATTTT
TRBJ2-2 NA NA TRBV7-9 CASSLAGTGELFF TGTGCCAGCAGCTTAGCGGGGACCGGGGAGCTGTTTTTT
TRBJ2-1 many TRBD2 TRBV6-4 CASSESGSEDEQFF TGTGCCAGCAGTGAGAGCGGGAGTGAAGATGAGCAGTTCTTC
TRBJ1-1 NA NA TRBV18 CASQVQGNTEAFF TGTGCCAGCCAGGTTCAGGGGAACACTGAAGCTTTCTTT
TRBJ2-3 NA TRBD2 TRBV9 CASSRLGLAEGDTQYF TGTGCCAGCTCTAGGCTAGGACTAGCGGAGGGAGATACGCAGTATTTT
TRBJ2-3 medium-sized NA TRBV11-2 CASSPPNLAYTQYF TGTGCCAGCAGCCCACCGAATCTCGCCTATACGCAGTATTTT
TRBJ2-1 NA TRBD2 TRBV6-1 CASSELAGGYNEQFF TGTGCCAGCAGTGAATTAGCGGGAGGGTACAATGAGCAGTTCTTC
TRBJ2-3 NA TRBD2 TRBV28 CASSWELAGFGSVPTDTQYF TGTGCCAGCAGTTGGGAACTAGCGGGATTCGGTTCGGTCCCCACAGATACGCAGTATTTT
TRBJ2-7 NA TRBD1 TRBV18 CASSIQGAGEQYF TGTGCCAGCTCCATACAGGGGGCTGGGGAGCAGTACTTC
TRBJ1-1 NA NA TRBV4-1 CASSQMPTGNTEAFF TGCGCCAGCAGCCAGATGCCAACAGGGAACACTGAAGCTTTCTTT
TRBJ2-7 NA TRBD2 TRBV7-9 CASTSGGAADEQYF TGTGCCAGCACCTCGGGGGGAGCCGCGGACGAGCAGTACTTC
TRBJ1-1 NA TRBD1 TRBV6-1 CASSESRTGTYNTEAFF TGTGCCAGCAGTGAATCGAGGACAGGGACTTATAACACTGAAGCTTTCTTT
TRBJ2-7 NA TRBD1 TRBV4-3 CASSRDRAAEQYF TGCGCCAGCAGCCGCGACAGGGCTGCCGAGCAGTACTTC
TRBJ1-4 NA NA TRBV11-2 CASRPTGINEKLFF TGTGCCAGCAGACCTACCGGAATAAATGAAAAACTGTTTTTT
TRBJ2-5 NA TRBD2 TRBV11-2 CASSSQPAGGGQETQYF TGTGCCAGCAGCTCCCAACCGGCGGGAGGAGGCCAAGAGACCCAGTACTTC
TRBJ2-2 NA NA TRBV25-1 CASFHTNTGELFF TGTGCCAGCTTCCATACGAACACCGGGGAGCTGTTTTTT
TRBJ1-1 many NA TRBV28 CAAGRNTEAFF TGTGCTGCAGGCAGAAACACTGAAGCTTTCTTT
TRBJ2-1 NA TRBD1 TRBV11-1 CASSLGTGGEQFF TGTGCCAGCAGCTTAGGAACAGGGGGAGAGCAGTTCTTC
TRBJ1-2 few NA TRBV28 CASSLRPRGIYGYTF TGTGCCAGCAGTTTACGACCAAGGGGGATCTATGGCTACACCTTC
TRBJ1-3 NA NA TRBV19 CASSIAHTDRSWLNTIYF TGTGCCAGTAGTATAGCTCACACAGACCGGTCGTGGCTAAACACCATATATTTT
TRBJ1-1 few NA TRBV19 CASSPGIAEAFF TGTGCCAGTAGTCCGGGAATCGCTGAAGCTTTCTTT
TRBJ2-1 once TRBD2 TRBV6-6 CASSYSREEQNNEQFF TGTGCCAGCAGTTACTCGCGGGAGGAACAAAACAATGAGCAGTTCTTC
TRBJ2-7 NA NA TRBV30 CASEPGGYF TGTGCCTCTGAGCCAGGAGGGTACTTC
TRBJ2-5 NA NA TRBV5-1 CASSLQGGHQGTQYF TGCGCCAGCAGCCTGCAGGGGGGCCACCAAGGGACCCAGTACTTC
TRBJ1-2 NA NA TRBV5-6 CASSLRAAHGYTF TGTGCCAGCAGCCTCCGGGCCGCCCATGGCTACACCTTC
TRBJ2-5 NA TRBD1 TRBV5-1 CASSPIGQGRPQETQYF TGCGCCAGCAGCCCAATAGGACAGGGGCGGCCCCAAGAGACCCAGTACTTC
TRBJ2-5 NA TRBD2 TRBV28 CASSLPTGTSGSRRETQYF TGTGCCAGCAGCCTGCCAACCGGGACTAGCGGGAGTCGTAGAGAGACCCAGTACTTC
TRBJ1-3 once NA TRBV27 CASSLNGGSGNTIYF TGTGCCAGCAGTTTAAACGGCGGATCTGGAAACACCATATATTTT
TRBJ2-7 NA TRBD2 TRBV10-3 CAISESTGSGVYEQYF TGTGCCATCAGTGAGTCGACCGGTAGCGGGGTCTACGAGCAGTACTTC
TRBJ1-2 NA TRBD1 TRBV7-9 CASSSGDQGARNGYTF TGTGCCAGCAGCTCAGGGGATCAGGGGGCCCGAAATGGCTACACCTTC
TRBJ2-2 NA TRBD1 TRBV9 CASSARQGGTGELFF TGTGCCAGCAGCGCGCGACAGGGTGGAACCGGGGAGCTGTTTTTT
TRBJ2-1 NA TRBD2 TRBV5-1 CASSGRAGGAYNEQFF TGCGCCAGCAGCGGGAGGGCGGGAGGGGCCTACAATGAGCAGTTCTTC
TRBJ2-1 NA NA TRBV27 CASSLSQRGYNEQFF TGTGCCAGCAGCCTAAGCCAGCGAGGTTACAATGAGCAGTTCTTC
TRBJ2-7 NA NA TRBV7-9 CASSSRLEQYF TGTGCCAGCAGCTCTAGACTGGAGCAGTACTTC
TRBJ2-2 NA NA TRBV10-1 CASSEFPATDNTGELFF TGCGCCAGCAGTGAGTTCCCGGCGACAGACAACACCGGGGAGCTGTTTTTT
TRBJ2-4 few NA TRBV6-4 CASSDSRRGIKNIQYF TGTGCCAGCAGTGACTCGAGGCGAGGTATCAAAAACATTCAGTACTTC
TRBJ2-1 few NA TRBV9 CASSVEGESSYNEQFF TGTGCCAGCAGCGTAGAGGGGGAGAGCTCCTACAATGAGCAGTTCTTC
TRBJ2-2 NA NA TRBV28 CASSPYVGELFF TGTGCCAGCAGTCCTTACGTCGGGGAGCTGTTTTTT
TRBJ2-7 few TRBD1 TRBV5-5 CASSGGTGVIAYEQYF TGTGCCAGCAGCGGAGGGACAGGCGTAATAGCCTACGAGCAGTACTTC
TRBJ1-5 few NA TRBV28 CASRWTENQPQHF TGTGCCAGCAGATGGACAGAGAATCAGCCCCAGCATTTT
TRBJ2-1 NA TRBD2 TRBV4-3 CASSRQRERAYNEQFF TGCGCCAGCAGCCGACAGCGGGAGAGAGCCTACAATGAGCAGTTCTTC
TRBJ1-5 NA NA TRBV28 CASSLGLEGENQPQHF TGTGCCAGCAGTTTAGGCCTGGAGGGGGAAAATCAGCCCCAGCATTTT
TRBJ2-7 NA NA TRBV28 CASRKEGQPYEQYF TGTGCCAGCAGGAAGGAGGGACAGCCCTACGAGCAGTACTTC
TRBJ1-5 NA NA TRBV19 CASSLGYNQPQHF TGTGCCAGTAGTCTCGGCTACAATCAGCCCCAGCATTTT
TRBJ2-7 NA TRBD1 TRBV28 CASSLRDRGTYEQYF TGTGCCAGCAGTCTCCGGGACAGGGGGACCTACGAGCAGTACTTC
TRBJ1-1 NA NA TRBV10-2 CASSKDTGTTEAFF TGCGCCAGCAGCAAGGACACTGGAACCACTGAAGCTTTCTTT
TRBJ2-5 NA NA TRBV6-5 CASTQDVAYGETQYF TGTGCCAGCACGCAAGACGTAGCGTACGGCGAGACCCAGTACTTC